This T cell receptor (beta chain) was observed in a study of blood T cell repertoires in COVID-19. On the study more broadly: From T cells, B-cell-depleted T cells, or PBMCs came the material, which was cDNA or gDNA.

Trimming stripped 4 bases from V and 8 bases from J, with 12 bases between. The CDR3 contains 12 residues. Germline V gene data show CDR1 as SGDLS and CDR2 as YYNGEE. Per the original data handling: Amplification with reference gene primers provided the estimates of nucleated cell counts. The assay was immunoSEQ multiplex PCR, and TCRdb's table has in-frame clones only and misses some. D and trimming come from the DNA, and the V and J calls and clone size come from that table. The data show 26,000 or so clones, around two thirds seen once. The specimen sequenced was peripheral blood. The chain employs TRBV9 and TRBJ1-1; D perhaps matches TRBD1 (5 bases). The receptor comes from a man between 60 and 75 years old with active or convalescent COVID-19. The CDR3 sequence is CASSRGGLEAFF. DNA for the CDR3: TGTGCCAGCAGCCGGGGGGGTCTAGAAGCTTTCTTT. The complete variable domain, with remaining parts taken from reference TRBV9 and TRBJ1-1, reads DSGVTQTPKHLITATGQRVTLRCSPRSGDLSVYWYQQSLDQGLQFLIQYYNGEERAKGNILERFSAQQFPDLHSELNLSSLELGDSALYFCASSRGGLEAFFGQGTRLTVV.